The clone carrying this T cell receptor (beta chain) has at least ten counts. TCRdb fed the 5' RACE reads into MiXCR, producing one record per CDR3 protein. The sample has some 70,000 distinct CDR3 sequences; about 4.9% are singletons. This specimen comes from a study of neurological immune-mediated disorders. Unmatched junction bases numbered 9, after V lost 6 bases and J lost 7 bases. The CDR3 covers 14 residues. Sequenced material: PBMCs. This receptor was taken from a man aged 25-40 years with multiple sclerosis. This chain uses TRBV12-3 or TRBV12-4 with TRBJ2-5, with TRBD1 identical over 9 bases. The DNA of the CDR3 is TGTGCCAGCAGCCCGGACAGGGGTTGGGGGACCCAGTACTTC. Translated: CASSPDRGWGTQYF.